The 7 T cell receptor beta chains below all came from one sample that was sequenced in a study of spatial heterogeneity in lung cancer. Study-level findings and limits: How many expanded intratumoral alpha and beta TCRs were present tracked the tumor mutation count, which was a count of nonsynonymous mutations.

TCRdb re-derived calls from the 5' RACE reads in MiXCR, one entry per CDR3 protein. The repertoire holds 100,000 or so distinct CDR3 sequences, around 4.3% seen once, with about 20% in the top ten. Indicated time point: sample taken at primary tumor resection. Which antigens these TCRs recognize remains unknown. The sequences come from lung tumor tissue, collected at surgery. All receptors come from a male donor with early-stage non-small cell lung cancer.

This clonotype appeared many times. V usage is TRBV27 and J usage is TRBJ2-1, with 14 bases that match TRBD2. CDR3 length equals 17 residues. The germline V gene has CDR1 MNHEY and CDR2 SMNVEV (reference sequence). V lost 8 bases to trimming and J lost 9 bases; unmatched junction nucleotides: 15. Here the CDR3 reads CASGSALTSGGAGEQFF. The CDR3 nucleotides read TGTGCCAGCGGCTCCGCTTTGACTAGCGGGGGGGCTGGTGAGCAGTTCTTC.

This clonotype was seen many times. This chain joins TRBV6-1 and TRBJ2-3; D tentatively fits TRBD1 or TRBD2 (5 bases each). Trimming shortened V by 4 bases and J by 1 base, and 12 bases separated the two germline ends. Per the germline V gene, CDR1 is MNHNS and CDR2 is SASEGT. CDR3 length: 15 amino acids. Here the CDR3 reads CASSARDPGTDTQYF. The DNA for the CDR3 is TGTGCCAGCAGTGCCCGGGACCCCGGCACAGATACGCAGTATTTT.

The table lists this clonotype with many counts. The J gene is TRBJ1-5, the V gene TRBV3-1; D call uncertain. The CDR3 sequence is 15 residues long. Germline V gene data show CDR1 as LGHDT and CDR2 as YNNKEL (reference sequence). The V end was cut by 1 base, the J end by 6 bases, with 13 bases between. DNA of the CDR3: TGTGCCAGCAGCCAAGGAGGATTGGGTGGTCAGCCCCAGCATTTT. Protein sequence: CASSQGGLGGQPQHF.

This clonotype was seen a few times. V gene TRBV12-3 or TRBV12-4 combines with J gene TRBJ2-2; a weak D match, TRBD1 (5 bases). Trimming stripped 8 bases from V and 6 bases from J, with 13 bases between. The CDR3 sequence is 13 residues long. The CDR3 DNA follows: TGTGCCAGCTCTTTGGGGCTAGCCGGGGAGCTGTTTTTT. This encodes CASSLGLAGELFF.

This clonotype came up many times. The V and J genes are TRBV10-2 and TRBJ1-1; TRBD1 might be the D (6 bases). V lost 5 bases and J 6 bases, leaving 19 bases between the germline ends. The CDR3 has 15 residues. CDR1 is WSHSY and CDR2 is SAAADI in the germline V gene. CDR3 sequence: CASSKEDSFRAEAFF. As DNA, the CDR3 is TGCGCCAGCAGTAAAGAGGACAGCTTTCGGGCTGAAGCTTTCTTT.

This clonotype was seen ten or more times. The chain has TRBV12-3 or TRBV12-4 and TRBJ1-1; 10 bases are shared with TRBD1. The V and J ends lost 5 bases and 2 bases, in that order; junction bases with no gene match: 8. This CDR3 is 16 amino acids long. Written as DNA, the CDR3 is TGTGCCAGCAGTGGCAGGACAGGGGGAGGCAACACTGAAGCTTTCTTT. Amino acid sequence: CASSGRTGGGNTEAFF.

This clonotype was seen many times. The chain combines TRBV20-1 with TRBJ2-1; D is possibly TRBD1 (6 bases). The V end lost 4 bases, the J end lost 0 bases, and 19 bases lay between the germline ends. The CDR3 sequence is 17 residues long. Germline V lookup: CDR1 DFQATT, CDR2 SNEGSKA (reference sequence). The CDR3, as DNA: TGCAGTGCTATACTGAACCTACAGGGAAGCTCCTACAATGAGCAGTTCTTC. Its protein is CSAILNLQGSSYNEQFF.